A selection of T cell receptor beta chains follows, all from one sample in a study of radiation and T cells in renal cell carcinoma. Produced via immunoSEQ multiplex PCR; TCRdb's table is partial and in-frame only. The sample gives some 80,000 clones, 86% of which show up once; more than 20% is in the top ten. This sample comprised blood, obtained from a patient whose treatment included radiotherapy and nephrectomy. The receptors were sampled from a woman between 50 and 59 years old with renal cell carcinoma. CDR3s include the opening cysteine and the closing phenylalanine or tryptophan. A D gene is named only where the DNA matches it firmly.

>.|TRBJ1-4|TRBV7-2
CASSLSGGSEKLFF
>.|TRBJ1-4|TRBV5-4
CASSLGAQEEKLFF
>TRBD1|TRBJ1-4|TRBV19
CASSRTGTGIEKLFF
>TRBD2|TRBJ2-1|TRBV19
CASSGTSGRVSSYNEQFF
>TRBD2|TRBJ2-1|TRBV7-3
CASSLVRLAGEGDEQFF
>.|TRBJ2-1|TRBV11-2
CASSLDNEQFF
>.|TRBJ2-5|TRBV12-5
CASGLGQGLETQYF
>.|TRBJ1-2|TRBV18
CASSPPARGTNYGYTF
>.|TRBJ2-4|TRBV28
CASSFQDGAKNIQYF
>.|TRBJ1-4|TRBV4-3
CASSQDWAATNEKLFF
>.|TRBJ2-2|TRBV7-2
CASSLDPGELFF
>.|TRBJ1-6|TRBV30
CACAGSSYNSPLHF
>TRBD1|TRBJ2-5|TRBV5-1
CASSPDRPDRETQYF
>TRBD1|TRBJ1-5|TRBV19
CASGDRGKIQPQHF
>TRBD1|TRBJ2-7|TRBV7-3
CASSATGTGGHEQYF
>.|TRBJ1-1|TRBV6-5
CASKAGGSTEAFF
>TRBD2|TRBJ2-7|TRBV5-4
CASTLRGGGDEQYF
>.|TRBJ1-1|TRBV7-2
CASSFSRVGTEAFF
>.|TRBJ1-3|TRBV4-2
CASSQDFSSGNTIYF
>TRBD1|TRBJ2-2|TRBV4-3
CASSQAVGTGTGELFF
>TRBD2|TRBJ2-1|TRBV7-2
CASSLAGTSGYNEQFF
>.|TRBJ2-7|TRBV14
CASSHRSFSYEQYF
>.|TRBJ2-3|TRBV5-3
CARTLKDTQYF
>.|TRBJ1-2|TRBV15
CATSRDGEGLRGYTF
>.|TRBJ2-7|TRBV28
CASSSAASESSYEQYF
>.|TRBJ2-7|TRBV7-2
CASSLPTGSYEQYF
>.|TRBJ1-2|TRBV11-1
CASSLERDDGYTF
>.|TRBJ2-7|TRBV6-1
CASSEEIAGGQYF
>TRBD1|TRBJ2-2|TRBV28
CASTSTGGGGTGELFF
>.|TRBJ2-2|TRBV4-1
CASSLGRGNTGELFF
>TRBD1|TRBJ2-1|TRBV9
CASSVSGTGGRNEQFF
>.|TRBJ1-1|TRBV5-1
CASNRDTNTEAFF
>.|TRBJ1-6|TRBV7-6
CASSYPEGEVPEDSPLHF
>.|TRBJ1-2|TRBV5-1
CASSLGQGGYGYTF
>TRBD1|TRBJ2-7|TRBV27
CASSQGVTYEQYF
>TRBD1|TRBJ1-2|TRBV6-6
CASRPPGQAKGYTF
>.|TRBJ1-4|TRBV5-4
CASSQDVLMGEKLFF
>.|TRBJ2-5|TRBV2
CASSGGETQYF
>TRBD2|TRBJ2-1|TRBV11-3
CASSSNPPRGADEQFF
>.|TRBJ2-3|TRBV4-3
CASSQDRRGSSTDTQYF
>.|TRBJ1-1|TRBV4-1
CASSQHERGGGTEAFF
>TRBD1|TRBJ1-1|TRBV6-1
CASSDRQGRANTEAFF
>TRBD1|TRBJ2-2|TRBV2
CASRRDRVNTGELFF
>TRBD1|TRBJ1-1|TRBV28
CASSPPPGQGIAAFF
>TRBD1|TRBJ1-4|TRBV6-5
CASSRTGTGTEKLFF
>TRBD1|TRBJ2-5|TRBV6-6
CASSLTGDETQYF
>TRBD1|TRBJ1-5|TRBV30
CAWSVPGQGNRQPQHF
>TRBD1|TRBJ1-2|TRBV5-1
CASSPRDRDENYGYTF
>TRBD1|TRBJ2-2|TRBV5-1
CASSLARDRGSGELFF
>TRBD2|TRBJ2-2|TRBV5-1
CASSGSGIPTGELFF
>TRBD1|TRBJ1-3|TRBV6-5
CASSYDRAGNTIYF
>.|TRBJ1-1|TRBV6-6
CASRDSQGYTEAFF
>TRBD1|TRBJ1-2|TRBV13
CASSSGTGGHGYTF
>.|TRBJ1-1|TRBV10-3
CAIRLSDEAFF
>TRBD1|TRBJ1-5|TRBV6-6
CASSYSGQGANQPQHF